This is a list of T cell receptor beta chains from one sample in a study of follicular helper T cells after annual influenza vaccination. Only in-frame clones appear in the TCRdb table, and some are missing; sequencing was by immunoSEQ multiplex PCR. Counted here are about 15,000 clones, 84% occurring once; the ten biggest clones make up approximately 0.25%. The material sequenced was CXCR5- memory CD4+ T cells sorted from blood, taken on the day of influenza vaccination. The receptors come from an adult who received the influenza vaccine. Each CDR3 is given with its conserved first and last residue. D genes are given only for firm matches. Clone sizes are given selectively: once, few, many, or a class where the clone is expanded.

clone size,V gene,D gene,J gene,CDR3 protein,CDR3 DNA
once,TRBV9,NA,TRBJ1-4,CASNRESTNEKLFF,TGTGCCAGCAACAGAGAGTCAACTAATGAAAAACTGTTTTTT
few,TRBV4-1,NA,TRBJ2-6,CASSQGKGTQANVLTF,TGCGCCAGCAGCCAAGGAAAGGGGACCCAGGCCAACGTCCTGACTTTC
NA,TRBV12-1,NA,TRBJ2-2,CASSGRSTGELFF,TGTGCCAGCAGCGGTCGGTCCACCGGGGAGCTGTTTTTT
NA,TRBV18,NA,TRBJ1-6,CASSLESYNSPLHF,TGTGCCAGCTCACTAGAGAGCTATAATTCACCCCTCCACTTT
few,TRBV10-1,TRBD1,TRBJ2-3,CASSESISPGTDTDTQYF,TGCGCCAGCAGTGAGTCGATTAGCCCGGGGACAGACACAGATACGCAGTATTTT
NA,TRBV19,TRBD1,TRBJ2-2,CASRGTGGHPQDGELFF,TGTGCCAGTAGGGGAACAGGGGGCCACCCCCAGGACGGGGAGCTGTTTTTT
NA,TRBV29-1,NA,TRBJ1-1,CSGIRVANTEAFF,TGCAGCGGGATTAGGGTGGCGAACACTGAAGCTTTCTTT
once,TRBV6-5,NA,TRBJ1-2,CASSYSGDGYTF,TGTGCCAGCAGTTACTCAGGGGATGGCTACACCTTC
NA,TRBV6-6,NA,TRBJ2-7,CASSYSRREGEQYF,TGTGCCAGCAGTTACTCGAGAAGGGAAGGCGAGCAGTACTTT
NA,TRBV6-1,NA,TRBJ2-5,CASSGQPANQETQYF,TGTGCCAGCAGTGGACAGCCAGCCAACCAAGAGACCCAGTACTTC
NA,TRBV5-6,NA,TRBJ2-3,CASSFGPGAVDTQYF,TGTGCCAGCAGCTTTGGTCCAGGGGCAGTAGATACGCAGTATTTT
NA,TRBV4-3,NA,TRBJ1-6,CASSQEPGGSPLHF,TGCGCCAGCAGCCAAGAGCCGGGTGGTTCACCCCTCCACTTT
NA,TRBV6-1,NA,TRBJ2-1,CASSEASHGLIPIF,TGTGCCAGCAGTGAAGCCTCGCATGGCTTAATCCCGATCTTC
NA,TRBV6-5,NA,TRBJ2-7,CASSYSLRGGGYEQYF,TGTGCCAGCAGTTACTCGTTAAGAGGGGGAGGTTACGAGCAGTACTTC
once,TRBV30,NA,TRBJ2-3,CAWSRGGAIDTQYF,TGTGCCTGGAGTCGTGGGGGGGCTATAGATACGCAGTATTTT